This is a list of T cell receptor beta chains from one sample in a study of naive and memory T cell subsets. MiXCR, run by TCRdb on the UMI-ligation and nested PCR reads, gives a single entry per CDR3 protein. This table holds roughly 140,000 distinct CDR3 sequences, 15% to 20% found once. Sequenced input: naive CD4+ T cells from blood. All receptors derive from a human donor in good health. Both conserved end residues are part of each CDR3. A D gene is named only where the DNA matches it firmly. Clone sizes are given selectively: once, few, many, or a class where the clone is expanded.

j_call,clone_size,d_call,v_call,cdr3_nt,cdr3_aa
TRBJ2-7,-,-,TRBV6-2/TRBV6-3,TGTGCCAGCAGCCCCTCTCGGACGGGCTCCTACGAGCAGTACTTC,CASSPSRTGSYEQYF
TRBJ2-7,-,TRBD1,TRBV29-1,TGCAGCGCTTGGACAGGGGGCATCGAGCAGTACTTC,CSAWTGGIEQYF
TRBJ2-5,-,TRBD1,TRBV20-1,TGCAGTGCTAGAGACTCGACAGGGAAGGAGACCCAGTACTTC,CSARDSTGKETQYF
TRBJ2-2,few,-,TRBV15,TGTGCCACCAGCAGACCTTTTCGGGCCGGGGAGCTGTTTTTT,CATSRPFRAGELFF
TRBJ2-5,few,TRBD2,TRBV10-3,TGTGCCACCTCACTAGCGGGGGAAGAGACCCAGTACTTC,CATSLAGEETQYF
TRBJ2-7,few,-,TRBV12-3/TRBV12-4,TGTGCCAGCAGTTTTGACGGAACCTACGAGCAGTACTTC,CASSFDGTYEQYF
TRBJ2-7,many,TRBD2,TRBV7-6,TGTGCCAGCAGCTTGTTTGGACTAGCGGAATACGAGCAGTACTTC,CASSLFGLAEYEQYF
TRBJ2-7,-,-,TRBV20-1,TGCAGTGCTAGGAGGACTTCCTACGAGCAGTACTTC,CSARRTSYEQYF
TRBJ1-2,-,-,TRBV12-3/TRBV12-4,TGTGCCAGCAGTCTCAGGGGAATAGGCTATGGCTACACCTTC,CASSLRGIGYGYTF
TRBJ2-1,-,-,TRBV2,TGTGCCAGCAGTGAGGTCAGTCTCCTAGCCAACCACTTCTTC,CASSEVSLLANHFF
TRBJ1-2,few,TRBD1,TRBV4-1,TGCGCCAGCAGCACCCACCGGGACAGGGTCTATGGCTACACCTTC,CASSTHRDRVYGYTF
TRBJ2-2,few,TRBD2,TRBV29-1,TGCAGCGTTGAAGTGAGCGGGAGGTACACCGGGGAGCTGTTTTTT,CSVEVSGRYTGELFF
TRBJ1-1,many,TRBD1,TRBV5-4,TGTGCCAGCAGCTGGGACAGAATGAACACTGAAGCTTTCTTT,CASSWDRMNTEAFF
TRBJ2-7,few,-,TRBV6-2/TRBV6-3,TGTGCCAGTACACAGGGCCACGAGCAGTACTTC,CASTQGHEQYF
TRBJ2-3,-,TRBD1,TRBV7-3,TGTGCCAGCAGCCCCTCCGGGACAGGGGCCCCCGATACGCAGTATTTT,CASSPSGTGAPDTQYF
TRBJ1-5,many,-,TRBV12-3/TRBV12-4,TGTGCCAGCAGTTTGGGGCAGGGCGGCAATCAGCCCCAGCATTTT,CASSLGQGGNQPQHF
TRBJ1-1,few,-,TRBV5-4,TGTGCCAGCAGCTTATGGGTCCCTCAAGGGAACACTGAAGCTTTCTTT,CASSLWVPQGNTEAFF
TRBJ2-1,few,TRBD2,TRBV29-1,TGCAGCGTTCACGGGAGGGCCTACAATGAGCAGTTCTTC,CSVHGRAYNEQFF
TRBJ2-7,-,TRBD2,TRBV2,TGTGCCAGCAGTTACTCCGGGACTAGCGGTACCCGGCAGTACTTC,CASSYSGTSGTRQYF
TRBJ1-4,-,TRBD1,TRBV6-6,TGTGCCAGCACCCCTGGGACAGGGGGAGAAAAACTGTTTTTT,CASTPGTGGEKLFF
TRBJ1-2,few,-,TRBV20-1,TGCAGTGCTAGAGATCACCTTTCTCACAGATCGCCTAACTATGGCTACACCTTC,CSARDHLSHRSPNYGYTF
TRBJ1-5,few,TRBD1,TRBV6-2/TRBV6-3,TGTGCCAGCAGTTACATACACCGGGACAGCGGGAATCAGCCCCAGCATTTT,CASSYIHRDSGNQPQHF
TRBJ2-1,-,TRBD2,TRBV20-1,TGCAGTGCTAGAGATTCCCTAGCGGGGTCCTACAATGAGCAGTTCTTC,CSARDSLAGSYNEQFF
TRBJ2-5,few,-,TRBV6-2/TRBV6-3,TGTGCCAGCAGTCCGGAGGGGCGGCTCCAAGAGACCCAGTACTTC,CASSPEGRLQETQYF
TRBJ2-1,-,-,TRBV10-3,TGTGCCACCGGACAGCTATACAATGAGCAGTTCTTC,CATGQLYNEQFF
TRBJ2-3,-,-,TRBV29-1,TGCAGCGTTGAAGTGGTCGGAGCTACAGATACGCAGTATTTT,CSVEVVGATDTQYF
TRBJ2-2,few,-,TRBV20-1,TGCAGTGCGCCGGGACGGACGAACACCGGGGAGCTGTTTTTT,CSAPGRTNTGELFF